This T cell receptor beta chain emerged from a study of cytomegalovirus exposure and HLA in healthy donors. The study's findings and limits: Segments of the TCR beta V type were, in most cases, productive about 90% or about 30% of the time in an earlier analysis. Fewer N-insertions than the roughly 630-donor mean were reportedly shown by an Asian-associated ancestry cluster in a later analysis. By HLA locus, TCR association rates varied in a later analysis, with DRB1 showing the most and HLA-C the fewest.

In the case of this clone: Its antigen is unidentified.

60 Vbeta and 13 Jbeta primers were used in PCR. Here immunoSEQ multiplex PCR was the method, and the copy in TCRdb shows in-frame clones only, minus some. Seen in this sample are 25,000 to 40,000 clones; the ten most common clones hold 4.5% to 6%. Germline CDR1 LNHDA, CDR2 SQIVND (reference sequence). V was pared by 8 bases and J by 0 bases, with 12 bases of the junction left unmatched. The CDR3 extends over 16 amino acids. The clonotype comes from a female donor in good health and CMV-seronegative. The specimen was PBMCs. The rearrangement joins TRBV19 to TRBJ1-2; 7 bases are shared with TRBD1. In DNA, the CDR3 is TGTGCCAGTTCAGGGGGGTTCGACAGAACTAACTATGGCTACACCTTC. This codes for CASSGGFDRTNYGYTF.